This TCR beta chain was identified during a study of T cell responses to AZD1222 COVID-19 vaccine. Germline V CDR1 and CDR2: SGDLS, YYNGEE. This CDR3 has 17 residues. Trimming removed 5 bases from V and 0 bases from J; junction bases left unmatched: 13. Some clones are missing from TCRdb's copy, which holds only in-frame ones; the method was immunoSEQ multiplex PCR. The sample contains some 120,000 clones, just under 95% of which appear only once. In this sample, this clone turned up once. The antigen is undetermined. Study results and caveats: Spike-wide coverage was observed for vaccine-associated CD4 TCRs, with dominant responses at 160-218 and 743-854. Sampling that yielded the repertoires occurred only after the peak T cell response. Females made up more of the donors, who were largely white British, and clonal diversity may have come out too low.

The receptor's source is an adult in good health. The starting material was peripheral blood, obtained on day 0 of AZD1222 vaccination. This chain connects TRBV9 to TRBJ1-1, with 7 bases fitting TRBD1. This CDR3 is CASSLSISGGMNTEAFF. In DNA, the CDR3 is TGTGCCAGCAGTCTTTCAATTTCAGGGGGAATGAACACTGAAGCTTTCTTT.